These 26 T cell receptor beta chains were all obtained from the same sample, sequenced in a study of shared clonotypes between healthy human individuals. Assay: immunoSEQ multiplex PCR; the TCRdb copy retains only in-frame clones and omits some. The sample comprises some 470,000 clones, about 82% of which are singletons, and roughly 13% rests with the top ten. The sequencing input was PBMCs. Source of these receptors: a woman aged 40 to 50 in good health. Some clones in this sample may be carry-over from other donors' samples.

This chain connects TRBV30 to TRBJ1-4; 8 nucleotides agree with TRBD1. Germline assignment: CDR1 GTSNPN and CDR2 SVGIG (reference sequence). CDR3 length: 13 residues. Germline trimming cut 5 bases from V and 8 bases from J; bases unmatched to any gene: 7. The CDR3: CAWARGHEEKLFF. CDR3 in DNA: TGTGCCTGGGCCAGGGGGCATGAGGAAAAACTGTTTTTT.

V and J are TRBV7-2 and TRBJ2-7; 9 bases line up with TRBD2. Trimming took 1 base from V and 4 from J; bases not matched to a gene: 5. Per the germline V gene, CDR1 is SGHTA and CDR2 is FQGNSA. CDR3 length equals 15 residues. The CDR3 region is CASSLGLAAPYEQYF. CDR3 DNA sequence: TGTGCCAGCAGCTTAGGACTAGCGGCCCCTTACGAGCAGTACTTC.

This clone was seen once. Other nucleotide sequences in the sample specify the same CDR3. Here the CDR3 reads CASSPPSTGQETQYF. CDR3 bases: TGTGCCAGCTCACCACCGTCGACAGGACAAGAGACCCAGTACTTC. V and J are TRBV18 and TRBJ2-5; weak D call: TRBD1 (6 bases). Trimming left V 0 bases short and J 2 bases short, with 10 bases between. Per the germline V gene, CDR1 is KGHSH and CDR2 is LQKENI. The CDR3 is 15 amino acids.

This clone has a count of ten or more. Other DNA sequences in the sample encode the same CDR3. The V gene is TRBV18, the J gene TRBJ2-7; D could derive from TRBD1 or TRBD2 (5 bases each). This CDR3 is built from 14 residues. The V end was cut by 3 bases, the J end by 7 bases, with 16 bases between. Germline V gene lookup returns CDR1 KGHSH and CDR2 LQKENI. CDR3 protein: CASSPPRDDREQYF. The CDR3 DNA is TGTGCCAGCTCACCTCCTCGGGACGATCGGGAGCAGTACTTC.

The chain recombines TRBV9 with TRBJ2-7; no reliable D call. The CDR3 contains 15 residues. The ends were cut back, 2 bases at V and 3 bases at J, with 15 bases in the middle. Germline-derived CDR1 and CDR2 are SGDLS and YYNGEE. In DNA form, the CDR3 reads TGTGCCAGCAGCGTCTGGCCCTCGACGGGCTACGAGCAGTACTTC. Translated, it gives CASSVWPSTGYEQYF. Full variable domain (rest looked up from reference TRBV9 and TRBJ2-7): DSGVTQTPKHLITATGQRVTLRCSPRSGDLSVYWYQQSLDQGLQFLIQYYNGEERAKGNILERFSAQQFPDLHSELNLSSLELGDSALYFCASSVWPSTGYEQYFGPGTRLTVT.

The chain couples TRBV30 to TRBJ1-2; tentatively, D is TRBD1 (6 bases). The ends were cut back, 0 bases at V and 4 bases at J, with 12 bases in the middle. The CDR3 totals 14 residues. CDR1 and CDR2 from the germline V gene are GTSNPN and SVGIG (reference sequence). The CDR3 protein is CAWSVQAGVYGYTF. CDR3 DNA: TGTGCCTGGAGTGTACAAGCAGGGGTCTATGGCTACACCTTC.

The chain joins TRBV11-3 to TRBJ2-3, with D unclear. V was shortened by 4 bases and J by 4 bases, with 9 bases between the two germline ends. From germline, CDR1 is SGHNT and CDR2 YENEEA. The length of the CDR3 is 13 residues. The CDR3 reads CASSSPIPDTQYF. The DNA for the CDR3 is TGTGCCAGCAGCTCCCCTATTCCAGATACGCAGTATTTT.

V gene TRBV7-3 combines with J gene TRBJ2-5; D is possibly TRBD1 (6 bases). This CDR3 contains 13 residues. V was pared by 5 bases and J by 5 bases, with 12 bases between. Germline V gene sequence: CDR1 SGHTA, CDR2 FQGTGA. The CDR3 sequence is CASSLSTGETQYF. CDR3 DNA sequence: TGTGCCAGCAGCCTGAGTACAGGGGAGACCCAGTACTTC.

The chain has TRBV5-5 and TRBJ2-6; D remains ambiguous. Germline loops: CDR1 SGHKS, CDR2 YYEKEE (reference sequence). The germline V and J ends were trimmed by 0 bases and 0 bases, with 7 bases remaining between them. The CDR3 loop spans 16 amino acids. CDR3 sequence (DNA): TGTGCCAGCAGCTTGGACCTAACCTCTGGGGCCAACGTCCTGACTTTC. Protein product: CASSLDLTSGANVLTF.

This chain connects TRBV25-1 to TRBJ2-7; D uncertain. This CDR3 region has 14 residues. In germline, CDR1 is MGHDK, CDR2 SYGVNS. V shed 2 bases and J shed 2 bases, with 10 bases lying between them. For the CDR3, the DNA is TGTGCCAGCAGTGAAGTAAGCAACGCCTACGAGCAGTACTTC. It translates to CASSEVSNAYEQYF.

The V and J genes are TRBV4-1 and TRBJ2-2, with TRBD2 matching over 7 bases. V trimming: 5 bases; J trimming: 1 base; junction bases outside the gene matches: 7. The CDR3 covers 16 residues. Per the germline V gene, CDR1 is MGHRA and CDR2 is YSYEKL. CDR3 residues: CASSGASGLNTGELFF. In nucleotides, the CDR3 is TGCGCCAGCAGCGGGGCTAGCGGTTTGAACACCGGGGAGCTGTTTTTT.

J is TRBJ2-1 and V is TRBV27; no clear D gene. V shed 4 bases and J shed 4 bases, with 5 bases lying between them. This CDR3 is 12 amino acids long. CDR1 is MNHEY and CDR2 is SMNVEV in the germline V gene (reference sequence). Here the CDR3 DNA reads TGTGCCAGCAGTTCTATATACAATGAGCAGTTCTTC. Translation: CASSSIYNEQFF.

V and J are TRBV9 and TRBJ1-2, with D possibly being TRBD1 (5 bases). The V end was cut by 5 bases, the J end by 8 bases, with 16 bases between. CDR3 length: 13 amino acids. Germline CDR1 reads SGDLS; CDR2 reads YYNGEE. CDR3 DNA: TGTGCCAGCAGTACCTTCCAGGGATGCGGCTACACCTTC. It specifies CASSTFQGCGYTF.

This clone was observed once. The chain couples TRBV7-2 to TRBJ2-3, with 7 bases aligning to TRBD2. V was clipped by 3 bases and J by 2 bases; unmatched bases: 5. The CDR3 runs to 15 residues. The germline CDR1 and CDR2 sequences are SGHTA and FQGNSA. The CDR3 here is CASSLGLPDTDTQYF. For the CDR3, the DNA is TGTGCCAGCAGCTTGGGACTACCAGACACAGATACGCAGTATTTT.

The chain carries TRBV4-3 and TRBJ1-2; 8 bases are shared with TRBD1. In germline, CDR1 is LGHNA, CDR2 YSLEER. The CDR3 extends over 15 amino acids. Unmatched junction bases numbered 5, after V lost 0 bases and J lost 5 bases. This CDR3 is CASSQDSQGAYGYTF. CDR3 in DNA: TGCGCCAGCAGCCAAGATTCCCAGGGGGCTTATGGCTACACCTTC.

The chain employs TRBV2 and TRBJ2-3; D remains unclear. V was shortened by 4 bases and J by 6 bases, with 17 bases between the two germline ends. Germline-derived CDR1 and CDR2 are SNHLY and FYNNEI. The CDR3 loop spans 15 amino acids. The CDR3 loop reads CASSASRRGADTQYF. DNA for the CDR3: TGTGCCAGCAGTGCCTCGCGCCGCGGTGCTGATACGCAGTATTTT.

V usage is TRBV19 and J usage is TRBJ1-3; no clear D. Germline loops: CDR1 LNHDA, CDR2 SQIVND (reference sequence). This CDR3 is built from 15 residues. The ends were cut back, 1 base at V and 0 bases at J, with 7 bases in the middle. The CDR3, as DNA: TGTGCCAGTAGTATAGGACGGTTCTCTGGAAACACCATATATTTT. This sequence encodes CASSIGRFSGNTIYF.

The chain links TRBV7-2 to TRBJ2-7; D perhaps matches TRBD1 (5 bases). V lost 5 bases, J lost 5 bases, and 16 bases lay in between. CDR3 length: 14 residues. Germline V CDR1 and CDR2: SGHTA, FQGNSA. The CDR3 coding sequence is TGTGCCAGCAGCCCAGGGCGAGCTCCCAACGAGCAGTACTTC. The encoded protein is CASSPGRAPNEQYF.

CDR3 nucleotide sequence: TGTGCCAGCAGCGCGCGACAGGGTGGTCAGCCCCAGCATTTT. The encoded protein is CASSARQGGQPQHF. J is TRBJ1-5 and V is TRBV7-2, with 7 bases fitting TRBD1. The trim removed 5 bases at V and 6 bases at J, leaving 7 bases unmatched. Germline V gene sequence: CDR1 SGHTA, CDR2 FQGNSA. The CDR3 is made up of 14 amino acids.

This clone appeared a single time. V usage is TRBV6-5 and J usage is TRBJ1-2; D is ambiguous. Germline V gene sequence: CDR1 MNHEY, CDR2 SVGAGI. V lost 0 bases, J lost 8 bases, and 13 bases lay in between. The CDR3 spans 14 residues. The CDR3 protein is CASSYSKGVSGYTF. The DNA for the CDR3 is TGTGCCAGCAGTTACTCCAAAGGAGTTTCGGGCTACACCTTC.

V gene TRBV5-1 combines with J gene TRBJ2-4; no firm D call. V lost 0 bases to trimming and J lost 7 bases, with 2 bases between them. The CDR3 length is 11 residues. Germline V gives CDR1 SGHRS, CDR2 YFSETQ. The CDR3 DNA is TGCGCCAGCAGCTTGGGGAACATTCAGTACTTC. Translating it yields CASSLGNIQYF.

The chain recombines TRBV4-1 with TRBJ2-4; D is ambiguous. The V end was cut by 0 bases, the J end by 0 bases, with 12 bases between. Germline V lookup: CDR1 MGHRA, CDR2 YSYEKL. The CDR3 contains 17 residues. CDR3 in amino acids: CASSQEPQSLAKNIQYF. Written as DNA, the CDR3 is TGCGCCAGCAGCCAAGAACCCCAGTCCCTAGCCAAAAACATTCAGTACTTC.

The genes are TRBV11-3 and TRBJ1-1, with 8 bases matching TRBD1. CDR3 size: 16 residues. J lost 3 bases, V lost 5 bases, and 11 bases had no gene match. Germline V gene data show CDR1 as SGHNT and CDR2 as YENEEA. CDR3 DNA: TGTGCCAGCAGCCCTGGGATGGGCAGGGGGCACACTGAAGCTTTCTTT. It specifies CASSPGMGRGHTEAFF.

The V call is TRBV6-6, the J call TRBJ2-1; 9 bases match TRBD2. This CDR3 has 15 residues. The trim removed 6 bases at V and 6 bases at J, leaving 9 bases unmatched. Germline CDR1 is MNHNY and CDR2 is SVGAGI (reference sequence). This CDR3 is CASRFSGSWGNEQFF. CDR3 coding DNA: TGTGCCAGCAGGTTTAGCGGGAGCTGGGGCAATGAGCAGTTCTTC.

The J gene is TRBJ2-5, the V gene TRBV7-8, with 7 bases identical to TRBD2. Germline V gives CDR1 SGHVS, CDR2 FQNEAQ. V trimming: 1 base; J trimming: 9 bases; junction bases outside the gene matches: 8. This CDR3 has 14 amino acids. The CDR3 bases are TGTGCCAGCAGCTTAGAGGGGACGGGGGGATCCCAGTACTTC. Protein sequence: CASSLEGTGGSQYF.

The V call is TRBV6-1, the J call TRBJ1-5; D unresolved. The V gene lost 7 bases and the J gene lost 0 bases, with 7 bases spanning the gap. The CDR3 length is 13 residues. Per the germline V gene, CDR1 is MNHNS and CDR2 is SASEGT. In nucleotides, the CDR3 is TGTGCCAGCACTCAGGTTAGCAATCAGCCCCAGCATTTT. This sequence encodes CASTQVSNQPQHF.